This T cell receptor (beta chain) was identified during a study of early T cells in non-severe SARS-CoV-2 infection. Study-wide background: With bulk RNA from unsorted whole blood as input, sequencing yielded unpaired chains.

For this clonotype: The antigen is unknown.

General study results and limits: The VDJdb matching leaned toward anti-spike CD8 responses and overlooked private and CD4 specificities.

As part of library construction, unique molecular identifiers were attached to individual cDNA molecules. TCRdb processed the 5' RACE reads anew with MiXCR; each CDR3 protein has one entry. The sample yields about 84,000 distinct CDR3 sequences, roughly an eighth seen once. This CDR3 spans 13 amino acids. Trimming removed 0 bases from V and 7 bases from J, with 8 bases in between. Germline loops: CDR1 SGHDT, CDR2 YYEEEE. The rearrangement links TRBV5-6 to TRBJ1-5; D unresolved. The receptor comes from an adult who was a healthcare worker with PCR-confirmed SARS-CoV-2 infection or an uninfected control (not recorded which). Source material: whole blood. For the CDR3, the DNA is TGTGCCAGCAGCTTGGATCCAGGCCAGCCCCAGCATTTT. This sequence encodes CASSLDPGQPQHF. The full variable domain, rest sourced from reference TRBV5-6 and TRBJ1-5, is DAGVTQSPTHLIKTRGQQVTLRCSPKSGHDTVSWYQQALGQGPQFIFQYYEEEERQRGNFPDRFSGHQFPNYSSELNVNALLLGDSALYLCASSLDPGQPQHFGDGTRLSIL.